This is a list of T cell receptor beta chains from one sample in a study of neurological immune-mediated disorders. TCRdb used MiXCR to reprocess the 5' RACE reads, holding one entry per CDR3 protein. The repertoire includes 65,000 to 95,000 distinct CDR3 sequences, just over 5% of them detected once, and around 2.2% sits in the top ten. The sequenced sample was PBMCs. All receptors come from a woman aged 25 to 39 with multiple sclerosis. Both conserved end residues are part of each CDR3. A D gene is named only where the DNA matches it firmly. Only part of the rows carry a size: once, few, many, or a class if the clone is expanded.

J gene	D gene	clone size	V gene	CDR3 protein	CDR3 DNA
TRBJ1-2	TRBD1	many	TRBV4-1	CASSQGTRQGDYGYTF	TGCGCCAGCAGCCAAGGGACTCGACAGGGGGACTATGGCTACACCTTC
TRBJ2-5	.	.	TRBV5-1	CASSLYRSQETQYF	TGCGCCAGCAGCTTATATAGATCCCAAGAGACCCAGTACTTC
TRBJ2-1	TRBD2	many	TRBV20-1	CSAETSGRAIYNEQFF	TGCAGTGCTGAGACTAGCGGGAGGGCCATCTACAATGAGCAGTTCTTC
TRBJ1-1	.	many	TRBV5-1	CASSFYTGTEAFF	TGCGCCAGCAGCTTTTACACGGGGACTGAAGCTTTCTTT
TRBJ2-1	.	.	TRBV5-1	CASSLAQGVPYNEQFF	TGCGCCAGCAGCTTGGCCCAAGGGGTGCCCTACAATGAGCAGTTCTTC
TRBJ2-2	TRBD2	many	TRBV5-1	CASSLASGLTGELFF	TGCGCCAGCAGCTTGGCTAGCGGTCTCACCGGGGAGCTGTTTTTT
TRBJ2-2	.	.	TRBV5-5	CASSTHYPQFFGELFF	TGTGCCAGCAGCACCCACTACCCGCAATTTTTCGGGGAGCTGTTTTTT
TRBJ1-5	.	many	TRBV12-3/TRBV12-4	CASSRRDGNQPQHF	TGTGCCAGCAGCCGCAGGGATGGCAATCAGCCCCAGCATTTT
TRBJ2-5	TRBD2	many	TRBV20-1	CSARSETSGSLESMGETQYF	TGCAGTGCTAGGTCTGAAACTAGCGGGAGTCTCGAGTCGATGGGAGAGACCCAGTACTTC
TRBJ1-2	TRBD1	many	TRBV20-1	CSADTTGSYGYTF	TGCAGTGCAGACACGACAGGGAGCTATGGCTACACCTTC
TRBJ2-1	TRBD2	many	TRBV2	CASRRESGSANEQFF	TGTGCCAGCCGGCGTGAGAGCGGGAGTGCGAATGAGCAGTTCTTC
TRBJ2-1	TRBD2	few	TRBV7-2	CASSLTSGRNEQFF	TGTGCCAGCAGCTTAACTAGCGGGCGCAATGAGCAGTTCTTC
TRBJ2-1	.	many	TRBV6-5	CASSYVGDEQFF	TGTGCCAGCAGTTATGTAGGGGATGAGCAGTTCTTC
TRBJ2-5	.	many	TRBV5-6	CASSLVATQDF	TGTGCCAGCAGCTTGGTGGCTACACAGGACTTC
TRBJ2-5	.	many	TRBV20-1	CSARGPGSQETQYF	TGCAGTGCTAGAGGTCCAGGCAGCCAAGAGACCCAGTACTTC
TRBJ1-2	.	many	TRBV20-1	CSVGRDTF	TGCAGCGTGGGGCGGGACACCTTC
TRBJ2-5	TRBD1	many	TRBV7-2	CASSLNRGAETQYF	TGTGCCAGCAGCTTAAACAGGGGGGCAGAGACCCAGTACTTC
TRBJ2-3	.	.	TRBV27	CASGWSAGDTQYF	TGTGCCAGCGGCTGGAGCGCCGGAGATACGCAGTATTTT
TRBJ2-2	TRBD2	many	TRBV20-1	CSARPGGGITGELFF	TGCAGTGCGCGTCCCGGGGGGGGGATTACCGGGGAGCTGTTTTTT
TRBJ1-1	.	few	TRBV27	CASSLMGRGFTEAFF	TGTGCCAGCAGTTTAATGGGCCGAGGATTCACTGAAGCTTTCTTT
TRBJ2-5	TRBD1	many	TRBV20-1	CSAATGGKETQYF	TGCAGTGCCGCGACAGGGGGCAAAGAGACCCAGTACTTC
TRBJ1-1	.	.	TRBV18	CASSPPWGVNTEAFF	TGTGCCAGCTCACCACCGTGGGGGGTGAACACTGAAGCTTTCTTT
TRBJ1-2	.	few	TRBV25-1	CASSRQADYGYTF	TGTGCCAGCAGTCGACAGGCCGACTATGGCTACACCTTC
TRBJ1-1	.	many	TRBV5-1	CASSLPKTTEAFF	TGCGCCAGCAGCTTACCTAAGACCACTGAAGCTTTCTTT
TRBJ2-2	TRBD1	.	TRBV20-1	CSARRTGGTGELFF	TGCAGTGCTAGGAGGACAGGGGGGACCGGGGAGCTGTTTTTT
TRBJ1-2	TRBD1	few	TRBV30	CAWRTGDYGYTF	TGTGCCTGGAGGACAGGGGACTATGGCTACACCTTC
TRBJ2-1	TRBD2	many	TRBV20-1	CSARRGGSYNEQFF	TGCAGTGCTAGACGGGGGGGCAGCTACAATGAGCAGTTCTTC
TRBJ2-5	TRBD1	many	TRBV7-3	CASSFTGASETQYF	TGTGCCAGCAGCTTCACAGGGGCTTCCGAGACCCAGTACTTC
TRBJ1-1	.	few	TRBV28	CASSPDGLNTEAFF	TGTGCCAGCAGCCCTGACGGACTGAACACTGAAGCTTTCTTT
TRBJ2-3	.	many	TRBV6-5	CASSYSGGTPDTQYF	TGTGCCAGCAGTTACTCGGGGGGAACTCCTGATACGCAGTATTTT
TRBJ2-2	.	.	TRBV5-1	CASSLRGLSGQNTGELFF	TGCGCCAGCAGCTTGCGGGGCCTATCGGGACAGAACACCGGGGAGCTGTTTTTT
TRBJ2-5	.	many	TRBV5-1	CASSFEGRRGETQYF	TGCGCCAGCAGCTTTGAGGGGCGCCGAGGGGAGACCCAGTACTTC
TRBJ2-1	.	.	TRBV20-1	CSASILRSGHAYNEQFF	TGCAGTGCTAGTATTCTGCGTTCGGGACACGCCTACAATGAGCAGTTCTTC
TRBJ2-2	.	.	TRBV6-6	CATLEHGELFF	TGTGCCACCCTTGAGCACGGGGAGCTGTTTTTT
TRBJ2-3	.	many	TRBV20-1	CSAVREVQDTQYF	TGCAGTGCCGTCAGAGAAGTCCAAGATACGCAGTATTTT
TRBJ1-2	TRBD1	many	TRBV12-3/TRBV12-4	CASRAGQGNYGYTF	TGTGCCAGCAGAGCCGGACAGGGGAACTATGGCTACACCTTC
TRBJ1-2	.	many	TRBV6-6	CASSPQSGYTF	TGTGCCAGCAGTCCCCAGAGCGGCTACACCTTC
TRBJ2-5	.	many	TRBV10-1	CASSEGTGEETQYF	TGCGCCAGCAGTGAAGGAACAGGAGAAGAGACCCAGTACTTC
TRBJ2-7	.	few	TRBV10-3	CAIKGSSYEQYF	TGTGCCATCAAAGGGAGCTCCTACGAGCAGTACTTC
TRBJ1-6	.	many	TRBV12-3/TRBV12-4	CASSPRRDNSPLHF	TGTGCCAGCAGTCCTCGCAGGGATAATTCACCCCTCCACTTT
TRBJ1-4	.	many	TRBV7-2	CASSLMQDTTNEKLFF	TGTGCCAGCAGCTTAATGCAGGATACGACTAATGAAAAACTGTTTTTT
TRBJ2-7	TRBD1	many	TRBV20-1	CSARPGDRGLYEQYF	TGCAGTGCTAGACCCGGGGACAGGGGGCTTTACGAGCAGTACTTC
TRBJ2-3	TRBD2	.	TRBV20-1	CSAGGGISGRRTDTQYF	TGCAGTGCGGGGGGCGGAATTAGCGGGAGAAGGACAGATACGCAGTATTTT
TRBJ2-1	TRBD2	many	TRBV2	CASSVWSRESTYNEQFF	TGTGCCAGCAGTGTGTGGTCGCGGGAGTCAACCTACAATGAGCAGTTCTTC
TRBJ2-4	TRBD2	many	TRBV20-1	CSVRLAELNIQYF	TGCAGTGTTAGACTAGCGGAGTTAAACATTCAGTACTTC
TRBJ1-2	TRBD1	many	TRBV5-1	CASSADRDWLNYGYTF	TGCGCCAGCAGCGCGGACAGGGATTGGCTTAACTATGGCTACACCTTC
TRBJ2-7	TRBD2	many	TRBV12-3/TRBV12-4	CASSPTSGAYEQYF	TGTGCCAGCAGCCCCACTAGCGGAGCCTACGAGCAGTACTTC
TRBJ1-5	.	.	TRBV5-1	CASSVGTDTQPQHF	TGCGCCAGCAGCGTAGGGACGGACACTCAGCCCCAGCATTTT